These 26 T cell receptor beta chains were all obtained from the same sample, sequenced in a study of T cell clonotyping in hematopoietic cell transplantation. The repertoire was sequenced with immunoSEQ multiplex PCR; TCRdb's copy has only in-frame clones and lacks some. Here the sample spans a few thousand clones, approximately 60% being singletons. The sample in question was peripheral blood mononuclear cells, obtained 30 days after allogeneic stem cell transplant. Every receptor here comes from a female patient under 45 who had an allogeneic stem cell transplant, so T cells may come from the graft donor. Some clones in this sample may be carry-over from other donors' samples.

This clone ranks as large. The chain is built from TRBV27 and TRBJ1-2; TRBD1 is a possible D gene (5 bases). Trimming cost V 7 bases and J 4 bases, with 25 bases left between them. The V gene's germline CDR1 is MNHEY and CDR2 SMNVEV (reference sequence). The CDR3 runs to 17 residues. The CDR3 DNA is TGTGCCAGCACCCCCTGGCTTGGTACAGGCCCTAGCTATGGCTACACCTTC. Protein sequence: CASTPWLGTGPSYGYTF.

This chain joins TRBV7-8 and TRBJ1-3, with D uncertain. Per the germline V gene, CDR1 is SGHVS and CDR2 is FQNEAQ. Trimming took off 4 bases at V and 0 bases at J, with 13 bases between the two ends. The CDR3 length is 16 residues. The CDR3: CASSSDRTDSGNTIYF. The CDR3 region has the DNA TGTGCCAGCAGCTCCGATCGGACGGACTCTGGAAACACCATATATTTT.

The rearrangement links TRBV11-2 to TRBJ1-4, with 9 bases fitting TRBD1. This CDR3 has 15 amino acids. In germline, CDR1 is SGHAT, CDR2 FQNNGV. V lost 4 bases and J lost 5; bases outside the gene matches: 5. The CDR3 sequence is CASSSDRGVNEKLFF. CDR3 bases: TGTGCCAGCAGCTCCGACAGGGGGGTGAATGAAAAACTGTTTTTT.

The table lists this clone with a few counts. The J gene is TRBJ2-5, the V gene TRBV19; D may correspond to TRBD1 or TRBD2 (6 bases each). The CDR3 has 13 residues. The V gene's germline CDR1 is LNHDA and CDR2 SQIVND (reference sequence). Trimming stripped 6 bases from V and 1 base from J, with 9 bases between. CDR3 bases: TGTGCCAGTAGGCCGGGGGCCCAAGAGACCCAGTACTTC. It yields the protein CASRPGAQETQYF.

This chain links TRBV11-2 with TRBJ2-7; 7 bases are a match to TRBD2. Per germline, CDR1 SGHAT and CDR2 FQNNGV. Trimming took 1 base from V and 0 from J; bases not matched to a gene: 3. This CDR3 has 15 residues. CDR3 in DNA: TGTGCCAGCAGCTTAGCTAGCGGTCCCTCCTACGAGCAGTACTTC. Translation gives CASSLASGPSYEQYF. Combining the CDR3 with reference TRBV11-2 and TRBJ2-7 gives the whole variable domain EAGVAQSPRYKIIEKRQSVAFWCNPISGHATLYWYQQILGQGPKLLIQFQNNGVVDDSQLPKDRFSAERLKGVDSTLKIQPAKLEDSAVYLCASSLASGPSYEQYFGPGTRLTVT.

This chain uses TRBV29-1 with TRBJ2-1; no clear D. The CDR3 has 10 residues. From germline, CDR1 is SQVTM and CDR2 ANQGSEA. V gave up 7 bases and J gave up 6 bases, with 7 bases separating them. CDR3: CSGDFNEQFF. In DNA form, the CDR3 reads TGCAGCGGCGACTTCAATGAGCAGTTCTTC.

This CDR3 is CAWSPGQGNSPLHF. CDR3 sequence (DNA): TGTGCCTGGAGCCCCGGGCAGGGGAATTCACCCCTCCACTTT. This chain connects TRBV30 to TRBJ1-6, with D perhaps TRBD1 (6 bases). The V end lost 3 bases, the J end lost 7 bases, and 13 bases lay between the germline ends. CDR1 and CDR2 (germline): GTSNPN, SVGIG (reference sequence). The CDR3 covers 14 residues.

V and J are TRBV6-5 and TRBJ2-2; possibly TRBD1 for D (5 bases). The CDR3 covers 13 residues. Trimming cost V 5 bases and J 1 base, with 5 bases left between them. The germline V gene has CDR1 MNHEY and CDR2 SVGAGI. The CDR3 nucleotides are TGTGCCAGCAGTAGGGGGAACACCGGGGAGCTGTTTTTT. Encoded protein: CASSRGNTGELFF.

This clone has more than one count but fewer than ten. The J gene is TRBJ1-6, the V gene TRBV4-2; D gene ambiguous. The ends were cut back, 2 bases at V and 0 bases at J, with 8 bases in the middle. The V gene's germline CDR1 is LGHNA and CDR2 YNFKEQ. The CDR3 length is 16 residues. The CDR3 loop is CASSQTGSSYNSPLHF. The CDR3 nucleotides are TGTGCCAGCAGCCAAACGGGTAGCTCCTATAATTCACCCCTCCACTTT.

The CDR3 DNA reads TGTGCCAGCAGCTTAGAAGTTTACACTGAAGCTTTCTTT. Translating gives CASSLEVYTEAFF. The chain uses TRBV7-8 and TRBJ1-1; the D is unclear. The CDR3 has 13 amino acids. The germline V gene has CDR1 SGHVS and CDR2 FQNEAQ. Trimming shortened V by 1 base and J by 3 bases, and 6 bases separated the two germline ends.

This clone was detected a few times. V and J are TRBV7-2 and TRBJ1-5, with D perhaps TRBD1 (6 bases). V lost 5 bases to trimming and J lost 5 bases, with 13 bases between them. CDR1 is SGHTA and CDR2 is FQGNSA in the germline V gene. The CDR3 has 14 amino acids. CDR3 coding DNA: TGTGCCAGCAGCCCAGGGGCGAATTATCAGCCCCAGCATTTT. Residues: CASSPGANYQPQHF.

The rearrangement links TRBV6-5 to TRBJ1-2; D unclear. This CDR3 spans 14 amino acids. Germline V gene lookup returns CDR1 MNHEY and CDR2 SVGAGI. The V end was cut by 7 bases, the J end by 6 bases, with 18 bases between. The CDR3 nucleotides are TGTGCCAGCACGCGCGGCCTGGGAGTCCATGGCTACACCTTC. It yields the protein CASTRGLGVHGYTF.

Notes on this clone: One end of the junction is discordant with germline, which a read error may explain. V gene TRBV30 combines with J gene TRBJ1-2, with 11 bases matching TRBD1. Germline values: CDR1 GTSNPN, CDR2 SVGIG (reference sequence). The CDR3 consists of 14 residues. The CDR3: CASGAKGTGGTENF. The CDR3 DNA reads as TGTGCCTCCGGGGCAAAGGGGACAGGGGGGACGGAGAACTTC.

V and J are TRBV19 and TRBJ1-4; 7 nucleotides line up with TRBD1. The germline CDR1 and CDR2 sequences are LNHDA and SQIVND (reference sequence). This CDR3 comprises 15 residues. V trimming: 6 bases; J trimming: 7 bases; junction bases outside the gene matches: 11. The CDR3, as DNA: TGTGCCAGTAGCGAGTGGGACAGATTGGGTGAAAAACTGTTTTTT. Amino acids: CASSEWDRLGEKLFF.

The chain combines TRBV7-6 with TRBJ2-5; D is perhaps TRBD1 (6 bases). The V end lost 0 bases, the J end lost 5 bases, and 13 bases lay between the germline ends. From germline, CDR1 is SGHVS and CDR2 FNYEAQ. The CDR3 is 15 amino acids. CDR3 in DNA: TGTGCCAGCAGCTTAGCCACAGGGTTTTGGGAGACCCAGTACTTC. Its protein is CASSLATGFWETQYF. The full variable domain, rest sourced from reference TRBV7-6 and TRBJ2-5, is GAGVSQSPRYKVTKRGQDVALRCDPISGHVSLYWYRQALGQGPEFLTYFNYEAQQDKSGLPNDRFSAERPEGSISTLTIQRTEQRDSAMYRCASSLATGFWETQYFGPGTRLLVL.

The chain couples TRBV19 to TRBJ1-2; 12 bases agree with TRBD1. The germline V gene encodes CDR1 LNHDA and CDR2 SQIVND (reference sequence). Losses at the gene ends were 8 bases for V and 6 bases for J; bases not matched to a gene: 10. This CDR3 has 15 residues. CDR3 nucleotide sequence: TGTGCCAGTCGGACCGGGACAGGGGGCGGGGATGGCTACACCTTC. It translates to CASRTGTGGGDGYTF.

The chain links TRBV15 to TRBJ2-7; a possible D gene is TRBD2 (5 bases). Trimming stripped 10 bases from V and 4 bases from J, with 14 bases between. CDR1 is LNHNV, CDR2 YYDKDF, per germline (reference sequence). The CDR3 spans 12 residues. The CDR3 DNA follows: TGTGCCAAATCAGGTAGCGTATACGAGCAGTACTTC. It yields the protein CAKSGSVYEQYF.

V usage is TRBV2 and J usage is TRBJ1-1, with a weak D call TRBD1 (5 bases). This CDR3 spans 15 amino acids. The V end was cut by 7 bases, the J end by 2 bases, with 17 bases between. Germline values: CDR1 SNHLY, CDR2 FYNNEI. CDR3 loop: CASTASATANTEAFF. The CDR3 region has the DNA TGTGCCAGCACCGCCTCCGCGACAGCAAACACTGAAGCTTTCTTT.

The chain combines TRBV5-6 with TRBJ1-5; D is uncertain. This CDR3 contains 14 residues. Trimming pared 0 bases from V and 5 bases from J, leaving 9 bases between. Per the germline V gene, CDR1 is SGHDT and CDR2 is YYEEEE. CDR3 coding DNA: TGTGCCAGCAGCTTGGATGGTTCTCATCAGCCCCAGCATTTT. Translation: CASSLDGSHQPQHF.

The J gene is TRBJ1-4, the V gene TRBV5-4; D remains ambiguous. From germline, CDR1 is SGHNT and CDR2 YYREEE (reference sequence). Trimming cost V 4 bases and J 0 bases, with 7 bases left between them. The CDR3 has 14 amino acids. As DNA, the CDR3 is TGTGCCAGCAGCAAGGGATCAACTAATGAAAAACTGTTTTTT. It is translated as CASSKGSTNEKLFF.

The chain links TRBV6-5 to TRBJ2-1; D ambiguous. This CDR3 spans 15 amino acids. CDR1 and CDR2 from the germline V gene are MNHEY and SVGAGI. Trimming stripped 3 bases from V and 0 bases from J, with 9 bases between. This CDR3 is CASSYSPISYNEQFF. The CDR3 region has the DNA TGTGCCAGCAGTTATTCTCCCATCTCCTACAATGAGCAGTTCTTC.

By its share, this clone is medium-sized. The chain combines TRBV7-6 with TRBJ2-3, with 11 bases that match TRBD2. In germline, CDR1 is SGHVS, CDR2 FNYEAQ. Trimming removed 8 bases from V and 2 bases from J; junction bases left unmatched: 15. The CDR3 is 18 amino acids. CDR3 nucleotide sequence: TGTGCCAGCGGGCGCCTAGCGGGGGGACGACCAAACACAGATACGCAGTATTTT. This encodes CASGRLAGGRPNTDTQYF. The variable domain in full, with the rest retrieved from reference TRBV7-6 and TRBJ2-3, is GAGVSQSPRYKVTKRGQDVALRCDPISGHVSLYWYRQALGQGPEFLTYFNYEAQQDKSGLPNDRFSAERPEGSISTLTIQRTEQRDSAMYRCASGRLAGGRPNTDTQYFGPGTRLTVL.

The chain joins TRBV29-1 to TRBJ1-1, with D possibly matching TRBD1 (5 bases). The CDR3 loop spans 15 amino acids. The V end was cut by 0 bases, the J end by 5 bases, with 16 bases between. Germline CDR1 SQVTM, CDR2 ANQGSEA. The CDR3: CSVEDFGGEGTEAFF. CDR3 nucleotide sequence: TGCAGCGTTGAAGATTTCGGGGGTGAGGGAACTGAAGCTTTCTTT.

This chain uses TRBV7-9 with TRBJ2-5; 8 bases align to TRBD2. Trimming took 4 bases from V and 4 from J; bases not matched to a gene: 14. The CDR3 runs 17 residues. Germline values: CDR1 SEHNR, CDR2 FQNEAQ (reference sequence). CDR3 region: CASSSAGSGLVVETQYF. CDR3 coding DNA: TGTGCCAGCAGCTCCGCGGGGTCGGGACTAGTGGTAGAGACCCAGTACTTC.

This clone was seen a handful of times. The rearrangement joins TRBV5-8 to TRBJ2-1, with D possibly being TRBD2 (6 bases). The CDR3 extends over 13 amino acids. Germline loops: CDR1 SGHTS, CDR2 YDEGEE. V was shortened by 6 bases and J by 4 bases, with 11 bases between the two germline ends. The CDR3 DNA sequence: TGTGCCAGCAAAAGGAGGGGATACAATGAGCAGTTCTTC. This codes for CASKRRGYNEQFF.

The V call is TRBV5-6, the J call TRBJ2-7; D gene uncertain. V was pared by 0 bases and J by 4 bases, with 11 bases between. CDR3 length: 14 amino acids. Germline loops: CDR1 SGHDT, CDR2 YYEEEE. The CDR3 sequence: CASSLGGDSYEQYF. In DNA form, the CDR3 reads TGTGCCAGCAGCTTGGGAGGTGATAGTTACGAGCAGTACTTC.